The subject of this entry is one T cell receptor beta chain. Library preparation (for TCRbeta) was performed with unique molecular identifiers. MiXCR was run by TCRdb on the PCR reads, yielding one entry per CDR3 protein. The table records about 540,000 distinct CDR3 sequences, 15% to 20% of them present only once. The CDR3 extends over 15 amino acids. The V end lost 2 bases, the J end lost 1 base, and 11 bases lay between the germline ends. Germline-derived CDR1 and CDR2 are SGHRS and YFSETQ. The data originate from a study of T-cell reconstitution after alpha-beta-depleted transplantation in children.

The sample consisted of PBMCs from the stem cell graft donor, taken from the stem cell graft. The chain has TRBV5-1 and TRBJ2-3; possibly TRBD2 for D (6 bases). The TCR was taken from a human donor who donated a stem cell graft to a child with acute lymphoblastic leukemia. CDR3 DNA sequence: TGCGCCAGCAGCTTCAAGCGGGCGGGCACAGATACGCAGTATTTT. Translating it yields CASSFKRAGTDTQYF. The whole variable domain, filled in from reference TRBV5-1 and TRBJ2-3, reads KAGVTQTPRYLIKTRGQQVTLSCSPISGHRSVSWYQQTPGQGLQFLFEYFSETQRNKGNFPGRFSGRQFSNSRSEMNVSTLELGDSALYLCASSFKRAGTDTQYFGPGTRLTVL.